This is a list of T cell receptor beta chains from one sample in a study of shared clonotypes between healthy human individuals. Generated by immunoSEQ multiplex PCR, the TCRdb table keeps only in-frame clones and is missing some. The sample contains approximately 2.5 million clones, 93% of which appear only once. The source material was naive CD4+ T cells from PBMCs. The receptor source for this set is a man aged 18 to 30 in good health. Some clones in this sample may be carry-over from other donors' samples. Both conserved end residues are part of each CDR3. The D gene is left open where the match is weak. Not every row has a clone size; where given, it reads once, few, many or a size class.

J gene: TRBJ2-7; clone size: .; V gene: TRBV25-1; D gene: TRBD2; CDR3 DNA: TGTGCCAGCAGGAGGAGCGGGACCTACGAGCAGTACTTC; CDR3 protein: CASRRSGTYEQYF
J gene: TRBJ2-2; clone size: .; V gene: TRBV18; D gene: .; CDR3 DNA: TGTGCCAGCTCACCCCCTAGTAGCAGGGAGCTGTTTTTT; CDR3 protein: CASSPPSSRELFF
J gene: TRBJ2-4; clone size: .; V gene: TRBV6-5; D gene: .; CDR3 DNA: TGTGCCAGCAGACGACAGGGACTAAACATTCAGTACTTC; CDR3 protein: CASRRQGLNIQYF
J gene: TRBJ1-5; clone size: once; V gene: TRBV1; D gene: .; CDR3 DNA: TGCACCAGCAGCCAAGATCTTTATAGCAATCAGCCCCAGCATTTT; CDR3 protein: CTSSQDLYSNQPQHF
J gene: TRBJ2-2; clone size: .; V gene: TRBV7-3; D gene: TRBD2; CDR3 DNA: TGTGCCAGCAGCTCCCGGGCTAGCGGGAACACCGGGGAGCTGTTTTTT; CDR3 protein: CASSSRASGNTGELFF
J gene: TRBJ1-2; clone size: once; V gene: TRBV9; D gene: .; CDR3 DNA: TGTGCCAGCAGCGTAGGCCAGGGCGTAAACTATGGCTACACCTTC; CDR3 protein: CASSVGQGVNYGYTF
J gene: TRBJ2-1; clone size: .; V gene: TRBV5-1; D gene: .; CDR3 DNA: TGCGCCAGCAGCTTGGCGGGATCCTACAATGAGCAGTTCTTC; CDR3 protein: CASSLAGSYNEQFF
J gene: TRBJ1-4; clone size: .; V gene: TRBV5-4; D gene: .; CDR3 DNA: TGTGCCAGCAGCTTACAGGGACGTGGTGAAAAACTGTTTTTT; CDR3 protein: CASSLQGRGEKLFF
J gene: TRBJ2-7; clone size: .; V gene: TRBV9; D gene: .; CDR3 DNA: TGTGCCAGCAGCCCCCAGGGGGGTAGGTACGAGCAGTACTTC; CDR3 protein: CASSPQGGRYEQYF
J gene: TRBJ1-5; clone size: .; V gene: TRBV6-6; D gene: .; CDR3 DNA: TGTGCCAGCAGTTCCGGACTTGGGACTCAGCCCCAGCATTTT; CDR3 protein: CASSSGLGTQPQHF
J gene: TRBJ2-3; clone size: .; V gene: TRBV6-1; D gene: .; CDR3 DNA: TGTGCCAGCAGGATGGACGGCACAGATACGCAGTATTTT; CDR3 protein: CASRMDGTDTQYF
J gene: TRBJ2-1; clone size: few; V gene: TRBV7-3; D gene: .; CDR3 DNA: TGTGCCAGCAGCCCCCAGCTAGGCAATGAGCAGTTCTTC; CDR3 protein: CASSPQLGNEQFF
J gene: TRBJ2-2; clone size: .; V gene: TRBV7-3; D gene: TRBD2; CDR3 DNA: TGTGCCAGCAGCTTTGGGACTAGCGCAAACACCGGGGAGCTGTTTTTT; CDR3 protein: CASSFGTSANTGELFF
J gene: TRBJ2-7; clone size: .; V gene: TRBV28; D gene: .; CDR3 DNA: TGTGCCAGCAGTCGCCGTTACGAGCAGTACTTC; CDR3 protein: CASSRRYEQYF
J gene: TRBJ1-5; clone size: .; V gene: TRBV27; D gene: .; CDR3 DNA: TGTGCCAGCAGCCGCCTCTACAGGGTTGGAGATCAGCCCCAGCATTTT; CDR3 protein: CASSRLYRVGDQPQHF
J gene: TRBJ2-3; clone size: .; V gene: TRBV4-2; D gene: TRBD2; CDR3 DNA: TGTGCCAGCAGCCAAGGGGTTGGTAGCGGGGCCCCAGATACGCAGTATTTT; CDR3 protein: CASSQGVGSGAPDTQYF
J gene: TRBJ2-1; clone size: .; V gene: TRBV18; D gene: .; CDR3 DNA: TGTGCCAGCTCACCGGTCCGCGCCAGCTCCTACAATGAGCAGTTCTTC; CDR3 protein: CASSPVRASSYNEQFF
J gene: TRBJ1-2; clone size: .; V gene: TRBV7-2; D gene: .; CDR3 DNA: TGTGCCAGCAGCTTAGTCCCCAGGGTGAGTTCTGGCTACACCTTC; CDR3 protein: CASSLVPRVSSGYTF
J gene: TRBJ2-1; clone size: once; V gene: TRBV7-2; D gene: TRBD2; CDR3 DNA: TGTGCCAGCAGCGACTACCCCGTCAGAGGGAGGGGACGCTACAATGAGCAGTTCTTC; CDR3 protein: CASSDYPVRGRGRYNEQFF
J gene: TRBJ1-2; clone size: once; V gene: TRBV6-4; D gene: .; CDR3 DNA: TGTGCCAGCAGTGCCGGGAAGTTAGGAGACTATGGCTACACCTTC; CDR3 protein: CASSAGKLGDYGYTF
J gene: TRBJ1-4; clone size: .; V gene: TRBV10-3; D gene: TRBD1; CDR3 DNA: TGTGCCATCAGTGAGAGGAGACAGGGTAATGAAAAACTGTTTTTT; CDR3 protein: CAISERRQGNEKLFF
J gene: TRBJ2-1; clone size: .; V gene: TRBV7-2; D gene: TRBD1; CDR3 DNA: TGTGCCAGCAGCCGGAACAGGGGGCCCTACAATGAGCAGTTCTTC; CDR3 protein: CASSRNRGPYNEQFF
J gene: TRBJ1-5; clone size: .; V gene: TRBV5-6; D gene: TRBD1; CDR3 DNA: TGTGCCAGCAGCTACCGGGACAGATTCAATCAGCCCCAGCATTTT; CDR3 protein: CASSYRDRFNQPQHF
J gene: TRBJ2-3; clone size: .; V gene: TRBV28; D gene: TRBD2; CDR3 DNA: TGTGCCAGCTACAATTTGGGGAGGGCAACGAGCACAGATACGCAGTATTTT; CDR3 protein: CASYNLGRATSTDTQYF
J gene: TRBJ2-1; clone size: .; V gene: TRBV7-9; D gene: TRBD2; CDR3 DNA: TGTGCCAGCAGCTCCACTAGCGGCCTAAATGAGCAGTTCTTC; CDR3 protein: CASSSTSGLNEQFF
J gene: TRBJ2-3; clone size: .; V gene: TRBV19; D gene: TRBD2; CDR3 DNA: TGTGCCAGTAGTATAATGAAAGCGGGAGGGATAGATACGCAGTATTTT; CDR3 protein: CASSIMKAGGIDTQYF
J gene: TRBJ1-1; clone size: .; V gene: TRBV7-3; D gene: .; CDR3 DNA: TGTGCCAGCAGCTCCAGGGGAGCCACTGAAGCTTTCTTT; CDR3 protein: CASSSRGATEAFF
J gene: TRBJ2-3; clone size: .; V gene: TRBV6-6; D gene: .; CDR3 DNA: TGTGCCAGCAGTTACTCGTTGGCGTTGACAGATACGCAGTATTTT; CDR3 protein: CASSYSLALTDTQYF
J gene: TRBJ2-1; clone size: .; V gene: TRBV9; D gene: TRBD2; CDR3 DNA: TGTGCCAGCAGCGTAATTGCGGGAGGTCGAAATGAGCAGTTCTTC; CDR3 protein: CASSVIAGGRNEQFF
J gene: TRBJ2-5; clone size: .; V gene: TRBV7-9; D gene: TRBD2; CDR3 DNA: TGTGCCAGCAGCACTACTAGCGGGAAGGAGACCCAGTACTTC; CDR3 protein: CASSTTSGKETQYF
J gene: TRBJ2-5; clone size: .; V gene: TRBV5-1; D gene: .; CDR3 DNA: TGCGCCAGCAGCTTGGATGTCGCGACAGATGTAGAGACCCAGTACTTC; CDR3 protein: CASSLDVATDVETQYF
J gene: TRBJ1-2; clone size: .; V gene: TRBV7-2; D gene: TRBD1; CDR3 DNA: TGTGCCAGCAGCTTGATGGGACAGGGAGTTGGGGGCTATGGCTACACCTTC; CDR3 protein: CASSLMGQGVGGYGYTF
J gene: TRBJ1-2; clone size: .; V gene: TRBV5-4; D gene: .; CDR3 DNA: TGTGCCAGCAGCCTGGACCCGGGACCCGGCGCTGGCTACACCTTC; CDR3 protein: CASSLDPGPGAGYTF
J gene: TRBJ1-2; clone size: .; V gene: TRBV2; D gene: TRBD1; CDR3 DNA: TGTGCCAGCAGTGTAGCTGACAGGGGGCCTGGCTACACCTTC; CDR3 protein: CASSVADRGPGYTF
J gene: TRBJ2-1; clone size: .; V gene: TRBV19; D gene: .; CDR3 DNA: TGTGCCAGTAAACCGGGAAGCTCCTACAATGAGCAGTTCTTC; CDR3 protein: CASKPGSSYNEQFF
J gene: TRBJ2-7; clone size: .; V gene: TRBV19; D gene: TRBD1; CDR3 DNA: TGTGCCAGTAGTATAGGGGACAGGGGACTCTACGAGCAGTACTTC; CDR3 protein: CASSIGDRGLYEQYF
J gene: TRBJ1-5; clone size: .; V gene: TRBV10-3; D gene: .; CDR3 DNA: TGTGCCATCATCGGGCAAAATCCCTATCAGCCCCAGCATTTT; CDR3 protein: CAIIGQNPYQPQHF
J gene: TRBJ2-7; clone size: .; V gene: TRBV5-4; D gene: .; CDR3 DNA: TGTGCCACCAGACAGCCCCCCATCTACGAGCAGTACTTC; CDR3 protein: CATRQPPIYEQYF
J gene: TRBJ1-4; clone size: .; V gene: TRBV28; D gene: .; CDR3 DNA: TGTGCCAGCAGTTTAGGCGGTCTGAGGGCTAATGAAAAACTGTTTTTT; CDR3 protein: CASSLGGLRANEKLFF
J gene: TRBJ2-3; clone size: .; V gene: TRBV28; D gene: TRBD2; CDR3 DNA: TGTGCCAGCAGCCCCCGACTAGCGGGAGCCGGAGATACGCAGTATTTT; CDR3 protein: CASSPRLAGAGDTQYF
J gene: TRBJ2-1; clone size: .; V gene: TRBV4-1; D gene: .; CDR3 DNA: TGCGCCAGCAGCCACCCAGTGGACTACAATGAGCAGTTCTTC; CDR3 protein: CASSHPVDYNEQFF
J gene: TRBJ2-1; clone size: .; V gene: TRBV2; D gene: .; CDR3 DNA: TGTGCCAGCAGAATCGACAGCAGCCTATACAATGAGCAGTTCTTC; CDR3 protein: CASRIDSSLYNEQFF
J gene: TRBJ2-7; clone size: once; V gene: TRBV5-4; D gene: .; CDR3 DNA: TGTGCCAGCAGCAAGGGCCTGGGTCCGTACGAGCAGTACTTC; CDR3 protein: CASSKGLGPYEQYF
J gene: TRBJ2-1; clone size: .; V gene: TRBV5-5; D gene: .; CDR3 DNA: TGTGCCAGCAGCTGGGAGCCCATGCGGGATGAGCAGTTCTTC; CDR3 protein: CASSWEPMRDEQFF
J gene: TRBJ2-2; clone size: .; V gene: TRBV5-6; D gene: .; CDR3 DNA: TGTGCCAGCAGCTTGGTTAACACCGGGGAGCTGTTTTTT; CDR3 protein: CASSLVNTGELFF
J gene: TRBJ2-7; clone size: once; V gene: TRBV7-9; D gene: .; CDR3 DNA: TGTGCCAGCAGCTTAGCGAGTTGGGACATAACCTACGAGCAGTACTTC; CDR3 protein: CASSLASWDITYEQYF
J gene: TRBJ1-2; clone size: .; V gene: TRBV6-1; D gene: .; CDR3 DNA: TGTGCCAGCAGTGTCCGGGACTATGGCTACACCTTC; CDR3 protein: CASSVRDYGYTF
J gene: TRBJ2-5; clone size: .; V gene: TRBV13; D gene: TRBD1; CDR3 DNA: TGTGCCAGCAGCCCACAGGGGCCCCTCACGACCCAGTACTTC; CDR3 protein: CASSPQGPLTTQYF
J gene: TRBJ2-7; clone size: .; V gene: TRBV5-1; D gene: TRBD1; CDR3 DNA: TGCGCCAGCAGCCCAGCCGGGACAGGAGCCTACGAGCAGTACTTC; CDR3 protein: CASSPAGTGAYEQYF
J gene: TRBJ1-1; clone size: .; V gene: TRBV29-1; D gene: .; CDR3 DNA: TGCAGCGTTGAAGGACGGGCAATGAACACTGAAGCTTTCTTT; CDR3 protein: CSVEGRAMNTEAFF
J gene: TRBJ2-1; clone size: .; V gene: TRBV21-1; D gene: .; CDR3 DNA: TGTGCCAGCAGCAACGGGGGCGGGGAGCAGTTCTTC; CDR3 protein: CASSNGGGEQFF
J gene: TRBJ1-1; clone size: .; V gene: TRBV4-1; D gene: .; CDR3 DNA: TGCGCCAGCAGCCATAAGGGGTATTTGAACACTGAAGCTTTCTTT; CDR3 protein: CASSHKGYLNTEAFF
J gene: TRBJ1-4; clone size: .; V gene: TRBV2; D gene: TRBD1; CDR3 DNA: TGTGCCAGCAAGGGACAGATAAATGAAAAACTGTTTTTT; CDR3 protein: CASKGQINEKLFF
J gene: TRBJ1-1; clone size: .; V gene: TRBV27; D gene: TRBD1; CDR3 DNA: TGTGCCAGCAGTTTATGGACAGGGCACACTGAAGCTTTCTTT; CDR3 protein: CASSLWTGHTEAFF
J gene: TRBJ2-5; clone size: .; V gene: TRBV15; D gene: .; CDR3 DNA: TGTGCCACCAGCGGCGCAGAGACCCAGTACTTC; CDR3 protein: CATSGAETQYF
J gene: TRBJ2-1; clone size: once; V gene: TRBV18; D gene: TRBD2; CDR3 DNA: TGTGCCAGCTCACTTAGCGGGAGTTTCTACAATGAGCAGTTCTTC; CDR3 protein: CASSLSGSFYNEQFF
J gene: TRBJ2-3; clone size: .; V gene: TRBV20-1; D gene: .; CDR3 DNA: TGCAGTGCCCGGACGAAAGATACGCAGTATTTT; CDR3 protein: CSARTKDTQYF
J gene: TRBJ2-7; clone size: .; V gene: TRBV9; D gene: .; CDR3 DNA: TGTGCCAGCAGCGGGGACATCCGAGGAGAGCAGTACTTC; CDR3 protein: CASSGDIRGEQYF
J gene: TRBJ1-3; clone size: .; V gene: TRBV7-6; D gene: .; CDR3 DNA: TGTGCCAGCAGACCCGGGGGGGGCTCTGGAAACACCATATATTTT; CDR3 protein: CASRPGGGSGNTIYF